A selection of T cell receptor beta chains follows, all from one sample in a study of memory CD4+ T cells and cytomegalovirus serostatus. The method was immunoSEQ multiplex PCR; TCRdb's version includes in-frame clones alone and lacks a portion of them. Of approximately 60,000 clones in the sample, about 81% were seen once. The specimen was memory CD4+ T cells from blood. All receptors come from an adult in good health and CMV-seronegative. Both conserved end residues are part of each CDR3. D genes are given only for firm matches. Some rows have no size entry. The others give once, few or many, or a class for an expanded clone.

d_call	v_call	j_call	cdr3_length	clone_size	cdr3_nt	cdr3_aa
TRBD1	TRBV19	TRBJ1-1	20	once	TGTGCCAGTAGTATAGTCTACCCCTCGGGACAGTTAAATAGCAGAGCTGAAGCTTTCTTT	CASSIVYPSGQLNSRAEAFF
NA	TRBV11-2	TRBJ2-3	16	NA	TGTGCCAGCAGCTCGGTGTACGGGAGTGGTGCAGATACGCAGTATTTT	CASSSVYGSGADTQYF
NA	TRBV29-1	TRBJ1-1	10	NA	TGCAGCGGGGGGGAAACTGAAGCTTTCTTT	CSGGETEAFF
NA	TRBV6-6	TRBJ1-6	13	NA	TGTGCCAGCAGACAGGGACTCAATTCACCCCTCCACTTT	CASRQGLNSPLHF
NA	TRBV11-2	TRBJ1-1	11	NA	TGTGCCAGCGGCCTTTACAGTGAAGCTTTCTTT	CASGLYSEAFF
TRBD1	TRBV2	TRBJ1-3	15	NA	TGTGCCAGCACCGGGACAGGGGGAACTGGAAACACCATATATTTT	CASTGTGGTGNTIYF
NA	TRBV28	TRBJ2-3	14	NA	TGTGCCAGCAGCGACCGGGTACGCACAGATACGCAGTATTTT	CASSDRVRTDTQYF
NA	TRBV5-6	TRBJ1-6	14	once	TGTGCCAGCGAGCTCGTGGGGTACGGTTCACCCCTCCACTTT	CASELVGYGSPLHF
TRBD1	TRBV19	TRBJ2-2	14	NA	TGTGCCAGCAGACAGGGGGCAGAGACCGGGGAGCTGTTTTTT	CASRQGAETGELFF
NA	TRBV6-1	TRBJ1-1	15	NA	TGTGCCAGCTCTTTGTCCTTAGCGAGCAACACTGAAGCTTTCTTT	CASSLSLASNTEAFF
TRBD2	TRBV7-9	TRBJ2-1	15	NA	TGTGCCAGCAGCTTAGCTGGCGGGAGGGGAAATGAGCAGTTCTTC	CASSLAGGRGNEQFF
NA	TRBV4-2	TRBJ2-7	13	NA	TGTGCCAGCAGCCACCGCGGAGCCTACGAGCAGTACTTC	CASSHRGAYEQYF
NA	TRBV7-2	TRBJ2-1	11	NA	TGTGCCAGCAGCCCGGGGTATGAGCAGTTCTTC	CASSPGYEQFF
TRBD2	TRBV5-1	TRBJ2-6	19	NA	TGCGCCAGCAGCTTGGAACGGGGAGGGTTGTCCTCTGGGGCCAACGTCCTGACTTTC	CASSLERGGLSSGANVLTF
NA	TRBV30	TRBJ1-1	12	few	TGTGCCTGGAATAGGCTGAGGGAGGAAGCTTTCTTT	CAWNRLREEAFF
TRBD2	TRBV20-1	TRBJ2-1	10	NA	TGCAGTTTCAGACTAGCTGAGCAGTTCTTC	CSFRLAEQFF
NA	TRBV27	TRBJ2-2	14	NA	TGTGCCAGCGGGGAGGGGACAAACACCGGGGAGCTGTTTTTT	CASGEGTNTGELFF
NA	TRBV5-6	TRBJ1-2	12	NA	TGTGCCAGCAGCTTGACAGAGTATGGCTACACCTTC	CASSLTEYGYTF
NA	TRBV30	TRBJ1-1	13	NA	TGTGCCTGGAGTCGGGGCTCGAACACTGAAGCTTTCTTT	CAWSRGSNTEAFF
NA	TRBV11-3	TRBJ2-7	12	NA	TGTGCCAGCAGCCGGCTGCAGTACGAGCAGTACTTC	CASSRLQYEQYF
NA	TRBV11-1	TRBJ2-3	14	NA	TGTGCCAGCAGCTTAGCTACCGGCACAGATACGCAGTATTTT	CASSLATGTDTQYF
TRBD1	TRBV19	TRBJ1-2	14	few	TGTGCCAGTACAACTGGACAGGGGGCGCACGGCTACACCTTC	CASTTGQGAHGYTF
TRBD1	TRBV5-1	TRBJ2-7	15	NA	TGCGCCAGCAGCTTAGGGACAGGGGATACCTACGAGCAGTACTTC	CASSLGTGDTYEQYF
NA	TRBV7-8	TRBJ2-6	19	once	TGTGCCAGCAGCCCCCTGGGGGGGGCCTCAAGGTTAGGGGCCAACGTCCTGACTTTC	CASSPLGGASRLGANVLTF
NA	TRBV2	TRBJ1-2	14	NA	TGTGCCAGCAGTGTAGACAGTACCAGCTCCGGCTACACCTTC	CASSVDSTSSGYTF
NA	TRBV6-5	TRBJ1-2	13	NA	TGTGCCAGCAGCCTGACCCCTGCGGATGGCTACACCTTC	CASSLTPADGYTF